The clone carrying this T cell receptor (beta chain) has just a few counts. MiXCR reprocessed the PCR reads for TCRdb. The sample lists some 20,000 clones, roughly 33% occurring once. The entry originates in a study of metastatic and nonmetastatic thyroid tumors. Study overall: Across peripheral blood and tumor or nodule tissue samples taken from malignant and benign thyroid patients, the repertoires were compared with one another.

Trimming took 3 bases from V and 8 from J, leaving 5 bases between them. This CDR3 contains 11 residues. Each patient came to thyroid surgery without any prior treatment (of any kind). The receptor's source is a female donor with papillary thyroid cancer or a benign thyroid nodule (not recorded which). Some clones in this sample may be carry-over from other donors' samples. The sample taken for sequencing was adjacent normal tissue. The rearrangement uses TRBV12-3 or TRBV12-4 and TRBJ2-1; D uncertain. CDR3 bases: TGTGCCAGCAGTTTGACGTATGAGCAGTTCTTC. Translation gives CASSLTYEQFF.